The text below deals with one T cell receptor beta chain. These data originate in a study of T cells in Graves' hyperthyroidism and ophthalmopathy. From RNA transcripts, TCR beta CDR3 regions were amplified. First-round RT-PCR with HTBI primers amplified the TCR CDR3 region. TCRdb processed the multiplex PCR reads anew with MiXCR; each CDR3 protein has one entry. This sample has roughly 400,000 distinct CDR3 sequences, with 20% to 25% found just once. The length of the CDR3 is 13 residues. Germline V gene data show CDR1 as GTSNPN and CDR2 as SVGIG (reference sequence). V lost 3 bases and J lost 3; bases outside the gene matches: 5.

The sequencing input was blood. This TCR derives from a man in his fifties or sixties with Graves' hyperthyroidism. V is TRBV30 and J is TRBJ2-7; 7 nucleotides line up with TRBD2. CDR3: CAWSASGYYEQYF. The CDR3 DNA reads as TGTGCCTGGAGCGCTAGCGGCTACTACGAGCAGTACTTC.